Presented here are 10 T cell receptor beta chains from one specimen sequenced in a study of T cell therapy after organ transplantation. TCRdb's copy holds only in-frame clones and misses some; the assay was immunoSEQ multiplex PCR. In the table there are more than 15,000 clones, 85% to 90% of which are singletons. Sample time point: 20-29 weeks after completion of therapy. No antigen is known for these receptors. This specimen was CD8+ T cells from blood, taken after autologous CMV-specific T cell therapy. The receptors were gathered from a human patient who had received a solid organ transplant and had CMV disease. The graft donor may account for some of the T cells.

The chain is built from TRBV6-6 and TRBJ1-2, with D hard to call. Trimming removed 6 bases at V and 4 bases at J, with 12 bases between. This CDR3 comprises 13 residues. Looked up from germline, CDR1 is MNHNY and CDR2 is SVGAGI (reference sequence). CDR3 DNA: TGTGCCAGCAGATCCACGGAGCCCTATGGCTACACCTTC. The encoded protein is CASRSTEPYGYTF.

The chain recombines TRBV4-1 with TRBJ2-5; 8 bases are a match to TRBD2. The CDR3 runs to 16 residues. The V gene end was trimmed by 0 bases and the J gene end by 4 bases; junction bases not matched to a gene: 7. Germline values: CDR1 MGHRA, CDR2 YSYEKL. DNA of the CDR3: TGCGCCAGCAGCCAAGATCAGGGACTAGTGTCAGAGACCCAGTACTTC. Amino acid sequence: CASSQDQGLVSETQYF.

The rearrangement joins TRBV13 to TRBJ2-7; 8 bases map to TRBD2. The CDR3 is 13 residues long. The V gene end was trimmed by 5 bases and the J gene end by 3 bases; junction bases not matched to a gene: 3. The germline V gene has CDR1 PRHDT and CDR2 FYEKMQ (reference sequence). CDR3 DNA: TGTGCCAGCAGCCCCGGGGGGGACTACGAGCAGTACTTC. It codes for CASSPGGDYEQYF.

This chain connects TRBV7-9 to TRBJ2-1; weak D call: TRBD2 (6 bases). V lost 5 bases to trimming and J lost 5 bases, with 10 bases between them. This CDR3 region has 13 residues. Germline CDR1 reads SEHNR; CDR2 reads FQNEAQ (reference sequence). The CDR3 here is CASSPPGDNEQFF. As DNA, the CDR3 is TGTGCCAGCAGCCCCCCGGGGGACAATGAGCAGTTCTTC.

The CDR3 sequence: CASSGMNTEAFF. CDR3 sequence (DNA): TGTGCCAGCAGTGGAATGAACACTGAAGCTTTCTTT. The V and J genes are TRBV2 and TRBJ1-1; D gene uncertain. V lost 4 bases to trimming and J lost 0 bases, with 3 bases between them. The CDR3 spans 12 residues. CDR1 SNHLY and CDR2 FYNNEI come from the germline V gene.

This clone was recorded a few times. This chain links TRBV5-4 with TRBJ2-3, with 7 nucleotides matching TRBD2. V shed 5 bases, J shed 2 bases, and the junction held 5 bases outside the gene matches. This CDR3 has 14 amino acids. Germline CDR1 and CDR2: SGHNT and YYREEE (reference sequence). CDR3 protein: CASRFGDYTDTQYF. The CDR3 coding sequence is TGTGCCAGCAGATTTGGGGACTACACAGATACGCAGTATTTT.

The chain links TRBV2 to TRBJ2-7, with TRBD1 identical over 7 bases. The CDR3 is made up of 16 amino acids. The V segment lost 5 bases and the J segment 0 bases; nucleotides outside the gene matches: 10. From germline, CDR1 is SNHLY and CDR2 FYNNEI. The CDR3 is CASSRPTGQPSYEQYF. CDR3 coding DNA: TGTGCCAGCAGTAGACCGACGGGACAGCCCTCCTACGAGCAGTACTTC.

The V call is TRBV19, the J call TRBJ2-7, with D possibly matching TRBD2 (6 bases). The CDR3 spans 15 residues. V was pared by 9 bases and J by 0 bases, with 18 bases between. The germline V gene encodes CDR1 LNHDA and CDR2 SQIVND (reference sequence). The CDR3 nucleotides are TGTGCCAGCAAGACCGGAGGGTCAGGCTCCTACGAGCAGTACTTC. This encodes CASKTGGSGSYEQYF.

The V call is TRBV10-2, the J call TRBJ2-7; D is undetermined. V lost 6 bases and J lost 5, with 8 bases in between. CDR3 length: 11 amino acids. Germline values: CDR1 WSHSY, CDR2 SAAADI. CDR3 sequence: CASRGGDEQYF. The DNA of the CDR3 is TGCGCCAGCAGGGGCGGTGACGAGCAGTACTTC.

The CDR3 spells CASRGLAGDTEQFF. The CDR3 DNA is TGTGCCAGTAGGGGACTAGCGGGGGACACAGAGCAGTTCTTC. This chain connects TRBV19 to TRBJ2-1, with 14 bases identical to TRBD2. CDR1 is LNHDA, CDR2 SQIVND, per germline (reference sequence). This CDR3 region has 14 residues. V lost 6 bases, J lost 10 bases, and 5 bases stayed unmatched.